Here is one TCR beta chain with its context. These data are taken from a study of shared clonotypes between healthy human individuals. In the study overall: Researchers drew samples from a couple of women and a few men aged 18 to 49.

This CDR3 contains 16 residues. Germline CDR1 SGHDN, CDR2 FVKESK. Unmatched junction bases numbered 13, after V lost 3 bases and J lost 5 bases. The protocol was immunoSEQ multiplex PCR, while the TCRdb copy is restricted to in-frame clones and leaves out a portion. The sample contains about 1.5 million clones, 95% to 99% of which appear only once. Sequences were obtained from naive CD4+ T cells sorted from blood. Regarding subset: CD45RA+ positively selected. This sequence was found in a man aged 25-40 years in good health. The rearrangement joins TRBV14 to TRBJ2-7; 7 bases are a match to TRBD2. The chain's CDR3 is CASSQGKTSRSHEQYF. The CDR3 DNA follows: TGTGCCAGCAGCCAGGGTAAGACTAGCCGGAGCCACGAGCAGTACTTC.